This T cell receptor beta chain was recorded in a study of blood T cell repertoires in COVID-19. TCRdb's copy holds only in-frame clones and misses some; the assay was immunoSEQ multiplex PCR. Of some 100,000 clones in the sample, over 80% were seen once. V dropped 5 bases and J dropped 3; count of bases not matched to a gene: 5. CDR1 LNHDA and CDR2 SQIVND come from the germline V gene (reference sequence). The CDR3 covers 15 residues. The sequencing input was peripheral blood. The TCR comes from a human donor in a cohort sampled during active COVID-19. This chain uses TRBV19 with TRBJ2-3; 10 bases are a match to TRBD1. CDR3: CASSSRQGATDTQYF. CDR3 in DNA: TGTGCCAGTAGTTCTCGACAGGGGGCAACAGATACGCAGTATTTT.